This record covers a single T cell receptor beta chain. Its specificity is unknown. PCR was performed a second time for about 7 to 12 cycles using a sample-barcoded 5' primer and a J-beta primer mix. TCRdb reprocessed the 5' RACE reads with MiXCR, giving one entry per CDR3 protein. The sample holds 800,000 to 950,000 distinct CDR3 sequences, just under 30% seen once. The sample belongs to a study of blood T cells in healthy people across ages. Findings and limits, study-wide: Long-lived and aged donors differed, with more naive CD4+ cells and higher diversity in the long-lived.

The junction had 15 bases not matched to a gene; V was cut back by 5 bases and J by 3 bases. The CDR3 length is 18 residues. The germline CDR1 and CDR2 sequences are SGHTA and FQGNSA. The data were also submitted as part of a second study, on T cells of mothers and their children. That work adds: The TCR beta CDR3 read count exceeded 8 million for each mother and was a few million for each child.

This receptor was obtained from a woman aged 40 to 49 in good health. Sequencing was performed on blood. This rearrangement joins TRBV7-2 to TRBJ2-4; 8 nucleotides line up with TRBD1. The CDR3 loop is CASSPNMLTGDGKNIQYF. CDR3 in DNA: TGTGCCAGCAGCCCTAACATGTTGACAGGGGACGGCAAAAACATTCAGTACTTC.